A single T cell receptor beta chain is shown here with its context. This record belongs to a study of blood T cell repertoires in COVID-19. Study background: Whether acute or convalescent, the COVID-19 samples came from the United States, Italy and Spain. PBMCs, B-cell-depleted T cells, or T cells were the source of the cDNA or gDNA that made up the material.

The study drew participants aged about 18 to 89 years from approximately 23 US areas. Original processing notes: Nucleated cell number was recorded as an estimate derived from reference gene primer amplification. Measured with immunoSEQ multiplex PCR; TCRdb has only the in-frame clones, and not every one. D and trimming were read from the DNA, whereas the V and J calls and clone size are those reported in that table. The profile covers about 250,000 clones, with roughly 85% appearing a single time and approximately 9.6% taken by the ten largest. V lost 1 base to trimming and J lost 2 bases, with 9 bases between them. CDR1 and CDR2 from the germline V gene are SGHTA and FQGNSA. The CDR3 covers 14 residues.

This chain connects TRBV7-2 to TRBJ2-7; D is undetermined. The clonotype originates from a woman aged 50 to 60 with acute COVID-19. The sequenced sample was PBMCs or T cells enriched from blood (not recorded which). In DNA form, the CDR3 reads TGTGCCAGCAGCTTAGACCGCGTTACCTACGAGCAGTACTTC. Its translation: CASSLDRVTYEQYF.